This T cell receptor (beta chain) was sequenced in a study of T-cell reconstitution after alpha-beta-depleted transplantation in children. Construction of the TCRbeta library involved unique molecular identifiers. One entry per CDR3 protein results from TCRdb running MiXCR on the PCR reads. The table has approximately 170,000 distinct CDR3 sequences, roughly 11% seen once. Findings and caveats of the study: After one year, T-cell counts and TCRbeta diversity mostly came from new T cells. Reportedly, only several hundred clones from non-depleted graft cells drove alpha-beta T-cell counts at about two months. Where some patients showed high TCRbeta diversity at day 60, it came from recipient T cells and thymic progenitors that had survived.

This clonotype was counted many times. The antigen remains undetermined. The TCR comes from a boy under 10 years old with acute myeloid leukemia, due to receive a stem cell transplant. Sequenced material: PBMCs, taken before TCRalphabeta/CD19-depleted stem cell transplant.

DNA for the CDR3: TGTGCCAGCAGCGTATACGGGGCGGCAGATACGCAGTATTTT. Translated: CASSVYGAADTQYF. The chain joins TRBV9 to TRBJ2-3, with D possibly called TRBD1 or TRBD2 (5 bases each). This CDR3 is built from 14 residues. The V gene lost 1 base and the J gene lost 4 bases, with 10 bases spanning the gap. Per the germline V gene, CDR1 is SGDLS and CDR2 is YYNGEE.